Presented here are 23 T cell receptor beta chains from one specimen sequenced in a study of blood T cell repertoires in COVID-19 (TCRdb year 2020). The library was built by means of the immunoSEQ multiplex PCR assay. TCRdb provides this immuneACCESS table in a form limited to in-frame rearrangements. Some clones are lacking; in checked studies, under half of them reflect an unresolved V gene, and why the rest are absent is not known. The sample records around 200,000 clones, around 87% of which are singletons. 2.7% of the sample rests with the top ten. Material for sequencing was peripheral blood. Receptors were obtained from a man aged 35 to 55 with active or convalescent COVID-19.

The chain links TRBV6-5 to TRBJ1-1; 7 nucleotides match TRBD1. Trimming removed 6 bases from V and 6 bases from J; junction bases left unmatched: 13. The CDR3 totals 15 residues. Germline V gene sequence: CDR1 MNHEY, CDR2 SVGAGI. CDR3 nucleotides: TGTGCCAGCAGCCAACACAGGGGCCAAGGGGCTGAAGCTTTCTTT. It yields the protein CASSQHRGQGAEAFF.

This clone was seen only once. The chain links TRBV28 to TRBJ2-7; 7 bases map to TRBD2. The CDR3 consists of 14 residues. CDR1 MDHEN and CDR2 SYDVKM come from the germline V gene. J lost 1 base, V lost 6 bases, and 6 bases had no gene match. CDR3 protein: CASSPNGGSYEQYF. The CDR3 DNA reads as TGTGCCAGCAGCCCTAACGGGGGGTCCTACGAGCAGTACTTC.

The genes are TRBV7-2 and TRBJ1-2; 8 bases agree with TRBD1. This CDR3 contains 14 residues. J lost 8 bases, V lost 5 bases, and 10 bases had no gene match. Germline loops: CDR1 SGHTA, CDR2 FQGNSA. CDR3: CASSNRTGRSGYTF. The CDR3 region has the DNA TGTGCCAGCAGCAACCGGACAGGGAGGTCAGGCTACACCTTC.

This rearrangement joins TRBV7-9 to TRBJ1-3, with unresolved D. Germline V gene sequence: CDR1 SEHNR, CDR2 FQNEAQ (reference sequence). Between the trimmed V and J ends, which lost 1 base and 1 base, there was a span of 17 bases. This CDR3 is 18 amino acids long. The CDR3 here is CASSLVWAEQSSGNTIYF. CDR3 nucleotide sequence: TGTGCCAGCAGCTTAGTTTGGGCCGAACAGTCTTCTGGAAACACCATATATTTT.

The chain is built from TRBV27 and TRBJ1-6; D unresolved. The germline V gene encodes CDR1 MNHEY and CDR2 SMNVEV (reference sequence). V gave up 5 bases and J gave up 5 bases, with 10 bases separating them. This CDR3 is 14 amino acids long. The CDR3 reads CASSPFYHNSPLHF. The CDR3 DNA reads as TGTGCCAGCAGTCCTTTTTATCATAATTCACCCCTCCACTTT.

V and J are TRBV5-6 and TRBJ2-7, with TRBD1 matching 8 bases. Germline lookup yields CDR1 SGHDT and CDR2 YYEEEE. The CDR3 sequence is 14 residues long. Trimming at V came to 2 bases and at J to 6 bases, leaving 7 bases not matched to a gene. DNA for the CDR3: TGTGCCAGCAGCTTCGGGCGGACAGGGCGCGAGCAGTACTTC. It translates to CASSFGRTGREQYF.

The gene calls are TRBV5-1 and TRBJ2-7; 7 bases match TRBD1. From germline, CDR1 is SGHRS and CDR2 YFSETQ. The CDR3 runs to 15 residues. The V gene end was trimmed by 2 bases and the J gene end by 3 bases; junction bases not matched to a gene: 8. The CDR3 reads CASSLQGTRLYEQYF. In DNA, the CDR3 is TGCGCCAGCAGCTTACAGGGGACCCGACTCTACGAGCAGTACTTC.

V and J are TRBV28 and TRBJ2-7; the D gene is possibly TRBD1 (7 bases). CDR3 length equals 13 residues. CDR1 and CDR2 from the germline V gene are MDHEN and SYDVKM. Trimming removed 2 bases from V and 6 bases from J, with 11 bases in between. CDR3 bases: TGTGCCAGCAGTTTAGACAGGGAGGCCGAGCAGTACTTC. Its translation: CASSLDREAEQYF.

This clone was picked up one time. V is TRBV3-1 (or the pseudogene TRBV3-2) and J is TRBJ2-2; maybe TRBD2 (5 bases). The CDR3 has 15 amino acids. V was pared by 3 bases and J by 1 base, with 9 bases between. CDR1 is LGHDT, CDR2 YNNKEL, per germline (reference sequence). This chain's CDR3 is CASSQDSLNTGELFF. In DNA form, the CDR3 reads TGTGCCAGCAGCCAGGACTCCTTGAACACCGGGGAGCTGTTTTTT.

The chain has TRBV9 and TRBJ2-2, with 13 bases identical to TRBD2. This CDR3 is built from 15 residues. Germline CDR1 is SGDLS and CDR2 is YYNGEE. V trimming: 5 bases; J trimming: 7 bases; junction bases outside the gene matches: 5. In DNA, the CDR3 is TGTGCCAGCAGTAGACTAGCGGGGGGTGTCGGGGAGCTGTTTTTT. This codes for CASSRLAGGVGELFF.

The genes are TRBV7-9 and TRBJ1-1; TRBD1 aligns across 9 bases. The CDR3 has 14 residues. Germline-derived CDR1 and CDR2 are SEHNR and FQNEAQ (reference sequence). The V segment lost 5 bases and the J segment 6 bases; nucleotides outside the gene matches: 7. The CDR3 spells CASSKTQGAPEAFF. The DNA for the CDR3 is TGTGCCAGCAGCAAAACACAGGGGGCGCCTGAAGCTTTCTTT. The entire variable domain, with the rest obtained from reference TRBV7-9 and TRBJ1-1, is as follows: DTGVSQNPRHKITKRGQNVTFRCDPISEHNRLYWYRQTLGQGPEFLTYFQNEAQLEKSRLLSDRFSAERPKGSFSTLEIQRTEQGDSAMYLCASSKTQGAPEAFFGQGTRLTVV.

V usage is TRBV27 and J usage is TRBJ2-7; D might be TRBD2 (5 bases). Trimming shortened V by 3 bases and J by 0 bases, and 6 bases separated the two germline ends. Per germline, CDR1 MNHEY and CDR2 SMNVEV (reference sequence). This CDR3 has 13 residues. This chain's CDR3 is CASSLRASYEQYF. CDR3 bases: TGTGCCAGCAGTTTGCGGGCCTCCTACGAGCAGTACTTC.

This sequence joins TRBV28 and TRBJ2-1; tentative D call: TRBD1 (6 bases). The CDR3 runs to 15 residues. The germline V and J ends were trimmed by 3 bases and 0 bases, with 9 bases remaining between them. Germline CDR1 MDHEN, CDR2 SYDVKM. The DNA of the CDR3 is TGTGCCAGCAGTTTGGGGGCTTTCTCCTACAATGAGCAGTTCTTC. It specifies CASSLGAFSYNEQFF.

This clone was observed once. This chain uses TRBV6-2 or TRBV6-3 with TRBJ1-1; 7 nucleotides line up with TRBD1. Germline V lookup: CDR1 MNHEY, CDR2 SVGEGT. The V gene end was trimmed by 2 bases and the J gene end by 1 base; junction bases not matched to a gene: 4. The CDR3 is 15 residues long. The CDR3 reads CASSYRRTGNTEAFF. The DNA of the CDR3 is TGTGCCAGCAGTTACCGAAGGACAGGGAACACTGAAGCTTTCTTT.

The chain employs TRBV5-1 and TRBJ1-2; TRBD1 might be the D (5 bases). Germline loops: CDR1 SGHRS, CDR2 YFSETQ. This CDR3 has 13 amino acids. V shed 4 bases and J shed 1 base, with 8 bases lying between them. The CDR3 sequence is CASSLDSNYGYTF. CDR3 DNA: TGCGCCAGCAGCCTCGACAGTAACTATGGCTACACCTTC.

The chain combines TRBV4-2 with TRBJ1-1, with 7 nucleotides matching TRBD1. This CDR3 region has 18 residues. V shed 2 bases, J shed 0 bases, and the junction held 12 bases outside the gene matches. Germline V gene data show CDR1 as LGHNA and CDR2 as YNFKEQ. The CDR3 sequence: CASSQPPGQGGMNTEAFF. The CDR3 coding sequence is TGTGCCAGCAGCCAACCACCGGGGCAGGGGGGTATGAACACTGAAGCTTTCTTT.

The chain has TRBV7-9 and TRBJ2-5; TRBD2 aligns across 8 bases. V was pared by 4 bases and J by 3 bases, with 4 bases of the junction left unmatched. The germline CDR1 and CDR2 sequences are SEHNR and FQNEAQ (reference sequence). The length of the CDR3 is 14 residues. The CDR3 is CASSSGLDKETQYF. The DNA for the CDR3 is TGTGCCAGCAGCTCGGGACTAGATAAAGAGACCCAGTACTTC.

This chain joins TRBV7-2 and TRBJ2-7; TRBD2 might be the D (6 bases). The CDR3 totals 14 residues. CDR1 SGHTA and CDR2 FQGNSA come from the germline V gene. Trimming took off 4 bases at V and 5 bases at J, with 15 bases between the two ends. CDR3 bases: TGTGCCAGCAGCTACGTCCAGGGAGGCAACGAGCAGTACTTC. Protein: CASSYVQGGNEQYF.

The J gene is TRBJ2-1, the V gene TRBV5-1, with D perhaps matching TRBD1 (6 bases). CDR3 size: 13 residues. Trimming cost V 2 bases and J 4 bases, with 7 bases left between them. Germline V CDR1 and CDR2: SGHRS, YFSETQ. This CDR3 reads CASSFTGYNEQFF. The CDR3 bases are TGCGCCAGCAGCTTTACAGGGTACAATGAGCAGTTCTTC. Looking up the rest from reference TRBV5-1 and TRBJ2-1 gives the full variable domain: KAGVTQTPRYLIKTRGQQVTLSCSPISGHRSVSWYQQTPGQGLQFLFEYFSETQRNKGNFPGRFSGRQFSNSRSEMNVSTLELGDSALYLCASSFTGYNEQFFGPGTRLTVL.

The chain joins TRBV12-5 to TRBJ2-2; D unresolved. The CDR3 runs to 13 residues. Looked up from germline, CDR1 is LGHNT and CDR2 is FRNRAP. V was shortened by 6 bases and J by 4 bases, with 9 bases between the two germline ends. CDR3: CASGASSTGELFF. CDR3 coding DNA: TGTGCTAGTGGGGCCAGTTCCACCGGGGAGCTGTTTTTT.

In its sample, this clone was seen once. The chain carries TRBV3-1 (or the pseudogene TRBV3-2) and TRBJ2-5; 7 bases agree with TRBD1. The CDR3 covers 13 residues. Germline assignment: CDR1 LGHDT and CDR2 YNNKEL (reference sequence). The ends lost 6 bases at V and 7 bases at J; junction bases unmatched: 8. The CDR3 loop reads CASRLGGAGTQYF. The CDR3 DNA reads as TGTGCCAGCAGGTTAGGGGGCGCGGGGACCCAGTACTTC.

The chain has TRBV13 and TRBJ2-3; 11 bases map to TRBD1. The germline V gene has CDR1 PRHDT and CDR2 FYEKMQ (reference sequence). The V and J ends lost 1 base and 5 bases, in that order; junction bases with no gene match: 5. The CDR3 runs to 16 residues. CDR3 DNA: TGTGCCAGCAGCTTAGCGAGGACAGGGGGCAGAGATACGCAGTATTTT. Its protein is CASSLARTGGRDTQYF.

The chain has TRBV2 and TRBJ2-3; TRBD2 matches at 11 bases. Per the germline V gene, CDR1 is SNHLY and CDR2 is FYNNEI. There are 15 residues in the CDR3. V lost 7 bases to trimming and J lost 4 bases; unmatched junction nucleotides: 7. In nucleotides, the CDR3 is TGTGCCAGCATGGGAACTAGCGGGAGAGCAGATACGCAGTATTTT. Translating gives CASMGTSGRADTQYF.